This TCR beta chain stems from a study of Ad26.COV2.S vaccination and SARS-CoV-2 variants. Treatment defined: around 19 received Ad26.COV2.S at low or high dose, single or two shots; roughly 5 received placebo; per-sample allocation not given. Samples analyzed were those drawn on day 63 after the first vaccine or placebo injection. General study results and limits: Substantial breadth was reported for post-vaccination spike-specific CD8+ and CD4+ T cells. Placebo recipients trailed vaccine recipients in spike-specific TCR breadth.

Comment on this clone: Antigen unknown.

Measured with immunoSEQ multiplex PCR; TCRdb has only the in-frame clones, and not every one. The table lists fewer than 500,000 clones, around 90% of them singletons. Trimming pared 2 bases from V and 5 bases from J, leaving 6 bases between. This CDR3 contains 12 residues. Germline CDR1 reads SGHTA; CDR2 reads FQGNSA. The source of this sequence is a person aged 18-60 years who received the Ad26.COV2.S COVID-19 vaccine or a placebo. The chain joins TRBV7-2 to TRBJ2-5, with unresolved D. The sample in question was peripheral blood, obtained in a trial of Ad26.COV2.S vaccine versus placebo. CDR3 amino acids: CASSLWAETQYF. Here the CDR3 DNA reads TGTGCCAGCAGCTTATGGGCGGAGACCCAGTACTTC.